This is a list of T cell receptor beta chains from one sample in a study of T cells in Graves' hyperthyroidism and ophthalmopathy. TCRdb re-called the multiplex PCR reads with MiXCR, one entry per CDR3 protein. The sample has 250,000 or so distinct CDR3 sequences; 16% are singletons. The sequencing sample was made of blood. The receptors shown here come from a woman under 30 with Graves' ophthalmopathy. CDR3s include the opening cysteine and the closing phenylalanine or tryptophan. The order of the fields is D gene, J gene, V gene, CDR3 protein. D genes are given only for firm matches.

D gene: TRBD1
J gene: TRBJ2-1
V gene: TRBV6-1
CDR3 protein: CASSSGGQGNNEQFF

D gene: -
J gene: TRBJ2-2
V gene: TRBV6-2/TRBV6-3
CDR3 protein: CASSYSKAMGLVGELFF

D gene: TRBD1
J gene: TRBJ2-3
V gene: TRBV6-5
CDR3 protein: CASSSHRGGTDTQYF

D gene: TRBD2
J gene: TRBJ2-1
V gene: TRBV6-1
CDR3 protein: CASRAGTSGSYNEQFF

D gene: TRBD1
J gene: TRBJ2-1
V gene: TRBV5-1
CDR3 protein: CASSAVGQGAQVEQFF

D gene: -
J gene: TRBJ2-7
V gene: TRBV7-9
CDR3 protein: CASSIDGYEQYF

D gene: -
J gene: TRBJ2-7
V gene: TRBV20-1
CDR3 protein: CSASPRGLGHVYEQYF

D gene: -
J gene: TRBJ2-3
V gene: TRBV18
CDR3 protein: CASSLPLGTTDTQYF

D gene: -
J gene: TRBJ1-6
V gene: TRBV28
CDR3 protein: CASREDGSPVSPLHF

D gene: -
J gene: TRBJ2-7
V gene: TRBV4-3
CDR3 protein: CASSQGGGLANEQYF

D gene: -
J gene: TRBJ2-3
V gene: TRBV15
CDR3 protein: CATSFGLGDMVSGRTQYF

D gene: -
J gene: TRBJ2-2
V gene: TRBV11-2
CDR3 protein: CASRSGDWEPNTGELFF

D gene: TRBD2
J gene: TRBJ2-1
V gene: TRBV19
CDR3 protein: CASSTSSGRGANEQFF

D gene: TRBD1
J gene: TRBJ1-2
V gene: TRBV20-1
CDR3 protein: CSVGQGTFGYTF

D gene: -
J gene: TRBJ2-1
V gene: TRBV7-8
CDR3 protein: CASSLDLRPEQFF

D gene: TRBD1
J gene: TRBJ2-1
V gene: TRBV6-2/TRBV6-3
CDR3 protein: CASSYVPGQGGDEQFF

D gene: -
J gene: TRBJ2-2
V gene: TRBV5-1
CDR3 protein: CASSLVSVTNTGELFF

D gene: TRBD1
J gene: TRBJ2-3
V gene: TRBV10-3
CDR3 protein: CAIKDRAGPDTQYF

D gene: TRBD2
J gene: TRBJ2-7
V gene: TRBV20-1
CDR3 protein: CSASSASGGYYEQYF

D gene: -
J gene: TRBJ2-1
V gene: TRBV7-8
CDR3 protein: CASSLRRLLIAPQQFF

D gene: TRBD2
J gene: TRBJ2-5
V gene: TRBV2
CDR3 protein: CASRRSGSRETQYF

D gene: -
J gene: TRBJ1-1
V gene: TRBV4-1
CDR3 protein: CASSQVEGGEAFF

D gene: -
J gene: TRBJ2-7
V gene: TRBV9
CDR3 protein: CASSVGGSGGLYEQYF

D gene: TRBD1
J gene: TRBJ2-2
V gene: TRBV25-1
CDR3 protein: CASSDLTGGAPNPGELFF

D gene: -
J gene: TRBJ2-1
V gene: TRBV7-9
CDR3 protein: CASSFQYNEQFF

D gene: -
J gene: TRBJ2-2
V gene: TRBV5-1
CDR3 protein: CASSLEGTGELFF

D gene: TRBD2
J gene: TRBJ2-3
V gene: TRBV4-1
CDR3 protein: CASSQVASGDTQYF

D gene: -
J gene: TRBJ2-1
V gene: TRBV6-5
CDR3 protein: CASSYSKYNEQFF

D gene: -
J gene: TRBJ1-4
V gene: TRBV6-5
CDR3 protein: CASSSARPPKEKLFF

D gene: TRBD1
J gene: TRBJ2-5
V gene: TRBV12-3/TRBV12-4
CDR3 protein: CASSSTGSQETQYF

D gene: -
J gene: TRBJ1-5
V gene: TRBV10-3
CDR3 protein: CAISGGSREPQHF

D gene: TRBD1
J gene: TRBJ2-3
V gene: TRBV20-1
CDR3 protein: CSAPPWGQGVPGTQYF

D gene: TRBD1
J gene: TRBJ1-2
V gene: TRBV28
CDR3 protein: CASSPGTDYGYTF

D gene: TRBD1
J gene: TRBJ2-7
V gene: TRBV28
CDR3 protein: CASKLGQVYEQYF

D gene: -
J gene: TRBJ2-3
V gene: TRBV27
CDR3 protein: CASSPDRGYTDTQYF

D gene: TRBD1
J gene: TRBJ1-2
V gene: TRBV28
CDR3 protein: CASSPGTAPGYTF

D gene: TRBD1
J gene: TRBJ1-5
V gene: TRBV12-3/TRBV12-4
CDR3 protein: CASRAGTEAFNQPQHF

D gene: -
J gene: TRBJ2-1
V gene: TRBV2
CDR3 protein: CASNRDSYNEQFF

D gene: TRBD1
J gene: TRBJ2-5
V gene: TRBV18
CDR3 protein: CASTKGTGKETQYF

D gene: -
J gene: TRBJ1-5
V gene: TRBV19
CDR3 protein: CASSIANRENQPQHF

D gene: TRBD1
J gene: TRBJ2-1
V gene: TRBV7-6
CDR3 protein: CASSLVGQYNEQFF

D gene: TRBD1
J gene: TRBJ1-2
V gene: TRBV5-1
CDR3 protein: CASSSFRTGRAYGYTF

D gene: -
J gene: TRBJ2-3
V gene: TRBV18
CDR3 protein: CASSPRSPTDTQYF

D gene: TRBD1
J gene: TRBJ2-7
V gene: TRBV5-1
CDR3 protein: CASRRDRRYYEQYF

D gene: -
J gene: TRBJ2-2
V gene: TRBV5-1
CDR3 protein: CASQSNNANTGELFF

D gene: -
J gene: TRBJ2-5
V gene: TRBV6-1
CDR3 protein: CASSPLAGNQETQYF

D gene: TRBD2
J gene: TRBJ2-1
V gene: TRBV6-2/TRBV6-3
CDR3 protein: CASTYRDYPSNEQFF

D gene: -
J gene: TRBJ2-5
V gene: TRBV30
CDR3 protein: CAWSVRGWPETQYF

D gene: TRBD1
J gene: TRBJ1-1
V gene: TRBV27
CDR3 protein: CASSLRTGVNTEAFF

D gene: -
J gene: TRBJ2-3
V gene: TRBV9
CDR3 protein: CASSQTAYSTDTQYF

D gene: TRBD1
J gene: TRBJ2-5
V gene: TRBV7-8
CDR3 protein: CASSSLGTGGRETQYF

D gene: TRBD1
J gene: TRBJ2-2
V gene: TRBV24-1
CDR3 protein: CATSDRTGGSNTGELFF

D gene: TRBD1
J gene: TRBJ1-5
V gene: TRBV28
CDR3 protein: CASSQRQGNQPQHF

D gene: -
J gene: TRBJ2-2
V gene: TRBV4-3
CDR3 protein: CASSQLADLGGELFF